The rows below give T cell receptor beta chains drawn from one sample of a study of cytomegalovirus exposure and HLA in healthy donors. The protocol was immunoSEQ multiplex PCR, while the TCRdb copy is restricted to in-frame clones and leaves out a portion. The sample lists roughly 150,000 clones, roughly 77% occurring once. Sequencing input: PBMCs. Receptors were obtained from a man younger than 35 in good health and CMV-seropositive. Both conserved end residues are part of each CDR3. The D gene is left open where the match is weak. Not every row has a clone size; where given, it reads once, few, many or a size class.

TRBJ1-2	.	TRBV16	TRBD1	13	TGTGCCAGCAGCCAATCGGGGACAGATGGCTACACCTTC	CASSQSGTDGYTF
TRBJ1-3	.	TRBV7-9	.	17	TGTGCCAGCACCGGGGGTCCAGTCTGGTTCTCTGGAAACACCATATATTTT	CASTGGPVWFSGNTIYF
TRBJ1-1	.	TRBV28	.	13	TGTGCCAGCAGGAATCCAGGGAAGGCTGAAGCTTTCTTT	CASRNPGKAEAFF
TRBJ2-3	.	TRBV5-4	TRBD2	16	TGTGCCAGCAGCCGCCTTGGGGGGGCTAGCGGGAATACGCAGTATTTT	CASSRLGGASGNTQYF
TRBJ2-2	.	TRBV18	.	14	TGTGCCAGCTCACCAGCCGAGGGCACCGGGGAGCTGTTTTTT	CASSPAEGTGELFF
TRBJ1-2	.	TRBV7-3	TRBD1	13	TGTGCCAGCAGCCCCCAGGGGGCAGGAGGCTACCCCTTC	CASSPQGAGGYPF
TRBJ2-7	.	TRBV4-2	.	18	TGTGCCAGCAGCCAAGAGAGCGGCGGGCTCGGGCGATATTACGAGCAGTACTTC	CASSQESGGLGRYYEQYF
TRBJ2-2	.	TRBV5-4	.	13	TGTGCCAGCAGCTTGTTAAACACCGGGGAGCTGTTTTTT	CASSLLNTGELFF
TRBJ2-7	.	TRBV15	.	13	TGTGCCACCAGCTACGGCGGTATTTACGAGCAGTACTTC	CATSYGGIYEQYF
TRBJ2-2	.	TRBV5-8	.	14	TGTGCCAGCAGCTTGGGACAGAACACCGGGGAGCTGTTTTTT	CASSLGQNTGELFF
TRBJ2-7	.	TRBV19	.	13	TGTGCCAGTAGTAGGAGGAGCTCCTACGAGCAGTACTTC	CASSRRSSYEQYF
TRBJ1-2	.	TRBV6-1	TRBD1	14	TGTGCCAGCAGTGCCAAATACAGGGGGGATGGCTACACCTTC	CASSAKYRGDGYTF
TRBJ1-3	.	TRBV19	.	16	TGTGCCAGTAGGAGCGGACAGTGGAGCTCTGGAAACACCATATATTTT	CASRSGQWSSGNTIYF
TRBJ1-4	few	TRBV27	.	13	TGTGCCAGCAGCGGGATATACGATGAAAAACTGTTTTTT	CASSGIYDEKLFF
TRBJ2-7	.	TRBV5-5	.	11	TGTGCCTCAGGCAGGGGCTACGAGCAGTACTTC	CASGRGYEQYF
TRBJ2-3	.	TRBV9	TRBD1	15	TGTGCCAGCAGCGTAGGACAGGGTCTAACAGATACGCAGTATTTT	CASSVGQGLTDTQYF